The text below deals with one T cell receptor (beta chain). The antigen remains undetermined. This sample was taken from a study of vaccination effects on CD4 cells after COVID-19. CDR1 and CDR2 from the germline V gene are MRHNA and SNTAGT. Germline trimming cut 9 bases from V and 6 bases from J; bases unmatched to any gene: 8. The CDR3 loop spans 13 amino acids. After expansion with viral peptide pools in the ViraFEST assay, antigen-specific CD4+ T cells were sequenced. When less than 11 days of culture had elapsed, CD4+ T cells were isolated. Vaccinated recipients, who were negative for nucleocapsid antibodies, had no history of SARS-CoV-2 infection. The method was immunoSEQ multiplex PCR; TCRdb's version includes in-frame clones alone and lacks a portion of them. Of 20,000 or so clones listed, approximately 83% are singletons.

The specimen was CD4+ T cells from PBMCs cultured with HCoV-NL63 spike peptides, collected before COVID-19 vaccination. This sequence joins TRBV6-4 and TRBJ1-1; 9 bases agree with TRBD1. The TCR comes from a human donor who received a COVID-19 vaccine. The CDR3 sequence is CASRTGEGSEAFF. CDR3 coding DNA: TGTGCCAGTCGGACAGGGGAAGGCTCTGAAGCTTTCTTT.